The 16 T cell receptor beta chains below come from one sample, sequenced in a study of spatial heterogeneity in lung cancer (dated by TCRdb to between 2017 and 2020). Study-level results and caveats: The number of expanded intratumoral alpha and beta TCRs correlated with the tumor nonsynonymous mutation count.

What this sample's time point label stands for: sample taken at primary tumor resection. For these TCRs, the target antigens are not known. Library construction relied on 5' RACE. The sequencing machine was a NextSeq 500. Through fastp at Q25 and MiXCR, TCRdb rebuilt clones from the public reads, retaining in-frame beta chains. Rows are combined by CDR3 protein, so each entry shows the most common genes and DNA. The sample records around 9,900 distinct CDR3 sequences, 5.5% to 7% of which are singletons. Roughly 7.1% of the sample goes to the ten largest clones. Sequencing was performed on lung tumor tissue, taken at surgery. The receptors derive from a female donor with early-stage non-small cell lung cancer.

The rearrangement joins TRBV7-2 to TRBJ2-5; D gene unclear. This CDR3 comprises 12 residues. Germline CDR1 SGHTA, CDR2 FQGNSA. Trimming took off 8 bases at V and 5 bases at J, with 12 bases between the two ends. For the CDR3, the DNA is TGTGCCAGCTGCTCCCACGGGGAGACCCAGTACTTC. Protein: CASCSHGETQYF.

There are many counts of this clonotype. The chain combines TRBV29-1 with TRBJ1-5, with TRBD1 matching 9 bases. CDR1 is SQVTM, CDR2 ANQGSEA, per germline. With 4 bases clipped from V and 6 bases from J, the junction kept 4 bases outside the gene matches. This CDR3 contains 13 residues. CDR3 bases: TGCAGCGTTGGGACAGGGGCAGGTCAGCCCCAGCATTTT. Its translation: CSVGTGAGQPQHF.

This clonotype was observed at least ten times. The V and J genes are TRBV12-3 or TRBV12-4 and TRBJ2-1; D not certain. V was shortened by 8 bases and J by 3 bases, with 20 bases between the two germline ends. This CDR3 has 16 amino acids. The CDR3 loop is CASGSTTPPDYNEQFF. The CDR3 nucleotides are TGTGCCAGCGGCTCAACAACCCCGCCAGACTACAATGAGCAGTTCTTC.

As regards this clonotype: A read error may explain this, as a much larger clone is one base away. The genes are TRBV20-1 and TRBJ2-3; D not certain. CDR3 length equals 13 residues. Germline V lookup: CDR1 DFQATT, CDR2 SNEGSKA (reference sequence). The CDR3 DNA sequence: TGCAGTGCTAGAGACCCCTTCACAGATACGCAGTCTTTT. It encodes CSARDPFTDTQSF.

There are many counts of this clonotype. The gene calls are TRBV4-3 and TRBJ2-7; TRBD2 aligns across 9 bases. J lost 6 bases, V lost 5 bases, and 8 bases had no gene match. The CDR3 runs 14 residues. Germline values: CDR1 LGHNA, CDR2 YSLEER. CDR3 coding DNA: TGCGCCAGCAGCTACGATCTACTAGCGGGCGAGCAGTACGTC. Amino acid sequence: CASSYDLLAGEQYV.

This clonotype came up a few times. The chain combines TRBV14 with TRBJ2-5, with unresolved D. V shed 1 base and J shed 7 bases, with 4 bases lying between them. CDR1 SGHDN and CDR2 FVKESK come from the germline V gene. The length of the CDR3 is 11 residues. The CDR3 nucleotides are TGTGCCAGCAGCCAAGGGACGACCCAGTACTTC. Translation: CASSQGTTQYF.

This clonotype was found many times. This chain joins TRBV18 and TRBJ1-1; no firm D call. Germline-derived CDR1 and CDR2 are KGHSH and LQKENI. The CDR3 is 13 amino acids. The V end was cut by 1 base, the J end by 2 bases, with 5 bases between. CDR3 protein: CASSPRDNTEAFF. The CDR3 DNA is TGTGCCAGCTCACCACGAGACAACACTGAAGCTTTCTTT.

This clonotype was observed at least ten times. CDR3 coding DNA: TGTGCCAGCAGCCGCGGCCAAATAAAAGAGACCCAGTACTTC. It specifies CASSRGQIKETQYF. The chain is built from TRBV7-2 and TRBJ2-5; D is ambiguous. The CDR3 contains 14 residues. CDR1 is SGHTA, CDR2 FQGNSA, per germline. V gave up 5 bases and J gave up 3 bases, with 13 bases separating them.

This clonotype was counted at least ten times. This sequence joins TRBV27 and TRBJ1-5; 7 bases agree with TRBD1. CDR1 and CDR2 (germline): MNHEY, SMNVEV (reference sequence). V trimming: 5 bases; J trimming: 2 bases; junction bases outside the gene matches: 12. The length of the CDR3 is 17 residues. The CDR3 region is CASSPGQPSSGNQPQHF. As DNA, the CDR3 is TGTGCCAGCAGTCCGGGACAGCCTTCCTCTGGCAATCAGCCCCAGCATTTT.

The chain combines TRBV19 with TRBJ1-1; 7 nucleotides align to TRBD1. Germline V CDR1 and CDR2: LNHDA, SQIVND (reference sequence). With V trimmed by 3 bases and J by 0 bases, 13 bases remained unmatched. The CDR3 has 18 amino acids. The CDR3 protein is CASSIEPSRQGVNTEAFF. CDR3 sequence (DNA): TGTGCCAGTAGTATCGAACCCTCAAGACAGGGAGTGAACACTGAAGCTTTCTTT.

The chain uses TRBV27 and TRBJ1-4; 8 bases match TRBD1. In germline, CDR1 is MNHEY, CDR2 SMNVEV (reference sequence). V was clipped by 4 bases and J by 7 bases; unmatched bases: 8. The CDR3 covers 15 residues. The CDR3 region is CASSSPPGGLEKLFF. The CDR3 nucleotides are TGTGCCAGCAGTTCACCTCCAGGGGGCCTTGAAAAACTGTTTTTT.

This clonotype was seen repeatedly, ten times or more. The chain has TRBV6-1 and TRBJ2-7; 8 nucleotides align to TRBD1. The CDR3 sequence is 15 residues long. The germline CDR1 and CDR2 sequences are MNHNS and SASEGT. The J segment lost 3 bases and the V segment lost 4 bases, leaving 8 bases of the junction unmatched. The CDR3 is CASSVTGTGVYEQYF. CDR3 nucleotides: TGTGCCAGCAGTGTAACCGGGACAGGAGTCTACGAGCAGTACTTC.

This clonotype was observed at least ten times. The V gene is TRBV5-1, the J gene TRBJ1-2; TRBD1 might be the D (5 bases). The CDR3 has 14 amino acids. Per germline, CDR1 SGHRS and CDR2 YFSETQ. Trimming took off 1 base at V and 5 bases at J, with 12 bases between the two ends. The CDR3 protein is CASSLHTTAYGYTF. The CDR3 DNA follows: TGCGCCAGCAGCTTGCACACGACAGCTTATGGCTACACCTTC.

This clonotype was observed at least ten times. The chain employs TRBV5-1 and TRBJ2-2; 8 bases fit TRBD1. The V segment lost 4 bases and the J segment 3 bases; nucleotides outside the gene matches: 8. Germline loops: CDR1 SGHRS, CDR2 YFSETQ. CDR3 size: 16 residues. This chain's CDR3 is CASSPSPTGDTGELFF. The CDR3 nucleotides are TGCGCCAGCAGCCCATCACCGACAGGGGACACCGGGGAGCTGTTTTTT.

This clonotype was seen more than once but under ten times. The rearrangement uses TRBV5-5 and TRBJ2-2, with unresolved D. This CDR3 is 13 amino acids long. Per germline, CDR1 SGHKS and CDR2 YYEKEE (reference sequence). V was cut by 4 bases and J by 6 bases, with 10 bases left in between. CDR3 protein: CASSPRTSGELFF. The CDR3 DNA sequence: TGTGCCAGCAGCCCGCGGACCTCCGGGGAGCTGTTTTTT. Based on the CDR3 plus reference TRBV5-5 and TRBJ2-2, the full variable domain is DAGVTQSPTHLIKTRGQQVTLRCSPISGHKSVSWYQQVLGQGPQFIFQYYEKEERGRGNFPDRFSARQFPNYSSELNVNALLLGDSALYLCASSPRTSGELFFGEGSRLTVL.

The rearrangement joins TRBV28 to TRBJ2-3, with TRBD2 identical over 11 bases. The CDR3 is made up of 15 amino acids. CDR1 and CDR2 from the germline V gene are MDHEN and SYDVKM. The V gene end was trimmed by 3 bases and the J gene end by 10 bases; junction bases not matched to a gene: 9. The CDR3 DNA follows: TGTGCCAGCAGTTTCCTAGCGGGGGGAGTTGGGTCGCAGTATTTT. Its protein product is CASSFLAGGVGSQYF.